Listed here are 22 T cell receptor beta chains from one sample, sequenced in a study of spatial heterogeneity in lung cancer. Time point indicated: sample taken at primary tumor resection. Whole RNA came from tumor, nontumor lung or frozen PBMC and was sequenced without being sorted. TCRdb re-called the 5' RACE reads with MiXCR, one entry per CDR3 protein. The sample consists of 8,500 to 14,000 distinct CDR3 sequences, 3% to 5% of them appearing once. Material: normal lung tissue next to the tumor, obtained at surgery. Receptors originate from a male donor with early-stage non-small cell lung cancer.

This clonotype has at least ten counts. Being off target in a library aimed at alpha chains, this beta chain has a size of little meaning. In nucleotides, the CDR3 is TGTGCCAGCAGTCTCAGGGACTACTCCTACGAGCAGTACTTC. Protein product: CASSLRDYSYEQYF. V gene TRBV6-5 combines with J gene TRBJ2-7; 7 nucleotides agree with TRBD2. CDR3 length: 14 amino acids. V lost 5 bases to trimming and J lost 0 bases; unmatched junction nucleotides: 4. CDR1 is MNHEY and CDR2 is SVGAGI in the germline V gene.

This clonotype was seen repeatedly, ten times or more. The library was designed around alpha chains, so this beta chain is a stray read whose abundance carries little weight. In nucleotides, the CDR3 is TGTGCCAGCAACGAACTAGCGGAGTCCTACGAGCAGTACTTC. It yields the protein CASNELAESYEQYF. This rearrangement joins TRBV6-2 or TRBV6-3 to TRBJ2-7, with 8 bases that match TRBD2. This CDR3 has 14 amino acids. V shed 7 bases, J shed 1 base, and the junction held 6 bases outside the gene matches. Germline-derived CDR1 and CDR2 are MNHEY and SVGEGT.

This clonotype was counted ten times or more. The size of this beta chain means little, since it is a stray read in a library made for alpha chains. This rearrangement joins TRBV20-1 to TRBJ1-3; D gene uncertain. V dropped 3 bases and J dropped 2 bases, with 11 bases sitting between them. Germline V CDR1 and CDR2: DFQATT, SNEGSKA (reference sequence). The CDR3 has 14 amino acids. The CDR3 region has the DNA TGCAGTGCTAGGAGTCAGGTGGCTGGAAACACCATATATTTT. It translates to CSARSQVAGNTIYF.

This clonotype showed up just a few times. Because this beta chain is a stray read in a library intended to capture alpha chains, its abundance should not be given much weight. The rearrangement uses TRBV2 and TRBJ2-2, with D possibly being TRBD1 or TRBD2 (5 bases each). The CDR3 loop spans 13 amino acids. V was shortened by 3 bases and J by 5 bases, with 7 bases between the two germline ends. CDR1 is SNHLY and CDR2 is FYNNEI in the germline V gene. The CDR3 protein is CASSDWGTGELFF. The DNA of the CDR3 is TGTGCCAGCAGTGATTGGGGGACCGGGGAGCTGTTTTTT.

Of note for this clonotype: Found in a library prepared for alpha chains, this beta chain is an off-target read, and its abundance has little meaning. CDR3 nucleotides: TGCAGTGCTAGAGAGGCGGGGGGCCGTTACGAGCAGTACTTC. It encodes CSAREAGGRYEQYF. V is TRBV20-1 and J is TRBJ2-7; TRBD2 aligns across 8 bases. Unmatched junction bases numbered 5, after V lost 0 bases and J lost 4 bases. The CDR3 sequence is 14 residues long. Germline loops: CDR1 DFQATT, CDR2 SNEGSKA (reference sequence).

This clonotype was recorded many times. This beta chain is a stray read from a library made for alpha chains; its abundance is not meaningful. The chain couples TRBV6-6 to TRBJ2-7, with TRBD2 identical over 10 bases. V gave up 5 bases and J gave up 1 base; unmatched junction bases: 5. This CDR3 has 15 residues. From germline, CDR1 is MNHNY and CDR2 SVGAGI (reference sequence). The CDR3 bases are TGTGCCAGCAGTACTGGGACTAGCGTATCCTACGAGCAGTACTTC. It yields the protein CASSTGTSVSYEQYF.

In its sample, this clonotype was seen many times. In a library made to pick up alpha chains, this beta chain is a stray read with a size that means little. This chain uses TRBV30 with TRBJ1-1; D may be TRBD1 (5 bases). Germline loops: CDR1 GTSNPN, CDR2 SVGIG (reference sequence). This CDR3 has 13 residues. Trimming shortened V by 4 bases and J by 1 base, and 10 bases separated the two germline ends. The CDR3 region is CAWNRQRNTEAFF. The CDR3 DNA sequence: TGTGCCTGGAATCGACAGCGGAACACTGAAGCTTTCTTT.

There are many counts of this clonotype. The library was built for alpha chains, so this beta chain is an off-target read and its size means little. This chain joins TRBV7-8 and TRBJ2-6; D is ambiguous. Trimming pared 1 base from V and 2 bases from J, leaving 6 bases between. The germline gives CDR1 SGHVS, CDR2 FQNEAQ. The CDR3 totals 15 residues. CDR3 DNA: TGTGCCAGCAGCTTAGGGGTGGCTGGGGCCAACGTCCTGACTTTC. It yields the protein CASSLGVAGANVLTF.

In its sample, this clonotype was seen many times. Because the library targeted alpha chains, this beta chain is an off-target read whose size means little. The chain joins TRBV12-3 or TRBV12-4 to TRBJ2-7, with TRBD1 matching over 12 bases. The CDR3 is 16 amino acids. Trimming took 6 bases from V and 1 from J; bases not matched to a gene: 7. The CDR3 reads CASSGTGGAKSYEQYF. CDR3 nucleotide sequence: TGTGCCAGCAGCGGGACAGGGGGCGCGAAGTCCTACGAGCAGTACTTC.

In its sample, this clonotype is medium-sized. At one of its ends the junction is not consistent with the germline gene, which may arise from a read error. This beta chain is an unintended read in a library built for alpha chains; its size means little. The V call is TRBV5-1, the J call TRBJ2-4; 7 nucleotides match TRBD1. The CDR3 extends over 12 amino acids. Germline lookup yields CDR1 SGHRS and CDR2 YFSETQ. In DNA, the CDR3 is TGCGCCAGCAGCTCGGGACAGTCTAGAGAGCACTTC. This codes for CASSSGQSREHF.

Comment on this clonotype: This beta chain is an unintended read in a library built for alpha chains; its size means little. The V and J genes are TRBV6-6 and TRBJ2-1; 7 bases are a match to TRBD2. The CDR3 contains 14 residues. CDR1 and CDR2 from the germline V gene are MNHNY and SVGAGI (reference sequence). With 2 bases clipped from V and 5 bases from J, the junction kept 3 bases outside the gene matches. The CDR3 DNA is TGTGCCAGCAGTTACGAGGGACTACACAATGAGCAGTTCTTC. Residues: CASSYEGLHNEQFF.

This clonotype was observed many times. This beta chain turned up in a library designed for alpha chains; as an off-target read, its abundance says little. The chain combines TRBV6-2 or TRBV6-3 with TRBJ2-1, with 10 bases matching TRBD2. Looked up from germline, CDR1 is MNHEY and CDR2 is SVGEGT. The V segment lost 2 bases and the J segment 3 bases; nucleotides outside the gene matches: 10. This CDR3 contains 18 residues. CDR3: CASSYQSGRARHYNEQFF. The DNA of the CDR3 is TGTGCCAGCAGTTACCAAAGCGGGAGGGCCCGACACTACAATGAGCAGTTCTTC.

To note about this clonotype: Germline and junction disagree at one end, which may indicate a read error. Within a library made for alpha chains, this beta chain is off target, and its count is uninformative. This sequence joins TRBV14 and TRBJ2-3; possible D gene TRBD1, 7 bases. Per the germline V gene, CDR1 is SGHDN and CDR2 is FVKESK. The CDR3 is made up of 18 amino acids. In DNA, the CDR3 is TGTGCCAGCAGCACACGGCTGACAGGGACTTGGGCCACAGGTACGCAGTATTTT. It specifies CASSTRLTGTWATGTQYF.

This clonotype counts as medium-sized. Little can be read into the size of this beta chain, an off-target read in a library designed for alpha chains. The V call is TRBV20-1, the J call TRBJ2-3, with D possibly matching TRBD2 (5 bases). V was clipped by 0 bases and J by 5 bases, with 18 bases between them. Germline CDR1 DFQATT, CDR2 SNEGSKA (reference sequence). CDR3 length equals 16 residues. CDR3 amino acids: CSARDLFLLAGDTQYF. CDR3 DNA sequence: TGCAGTGCTAGAGATTTATTTCTTCTAGCTGGAGATACGCAGTATTTT.

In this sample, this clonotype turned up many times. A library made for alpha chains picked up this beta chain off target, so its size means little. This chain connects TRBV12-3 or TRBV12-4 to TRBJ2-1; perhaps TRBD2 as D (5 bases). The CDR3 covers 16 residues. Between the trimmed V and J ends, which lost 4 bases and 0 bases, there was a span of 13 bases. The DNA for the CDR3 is TGTGCCAGCAGTTCCCTGGCGGGTAGCTCCTACAATGAGCAGTTCTTC. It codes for CASSSLAGSSYNEQFF.

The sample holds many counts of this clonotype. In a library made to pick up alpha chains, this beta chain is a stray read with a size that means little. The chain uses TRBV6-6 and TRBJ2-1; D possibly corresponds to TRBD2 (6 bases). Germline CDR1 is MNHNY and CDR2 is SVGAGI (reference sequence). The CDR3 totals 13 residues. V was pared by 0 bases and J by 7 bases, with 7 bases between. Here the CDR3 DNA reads TGTGCCAGCAGTTACTCGCGGGATAATGAGCAGTTCTTC. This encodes CASSYSRDNEQFF.

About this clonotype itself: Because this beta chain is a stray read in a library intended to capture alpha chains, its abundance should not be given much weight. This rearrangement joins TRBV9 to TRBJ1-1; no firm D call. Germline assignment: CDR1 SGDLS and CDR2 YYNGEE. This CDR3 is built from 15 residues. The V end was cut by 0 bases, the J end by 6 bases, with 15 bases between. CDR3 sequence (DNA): TGTGCCAGCAGCGTAGGTGAGATTGTCAACCCTGAAGCTTTCTTT. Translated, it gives CASSVGEIVNPEAFF.

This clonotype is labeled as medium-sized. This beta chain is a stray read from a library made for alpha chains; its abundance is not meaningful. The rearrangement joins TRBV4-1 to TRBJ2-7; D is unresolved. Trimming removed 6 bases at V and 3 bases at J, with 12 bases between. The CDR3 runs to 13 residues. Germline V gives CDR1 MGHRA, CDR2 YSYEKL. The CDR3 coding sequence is TGCGCCAGCAGAGCCCCTGACGGCTACGAGCAGTACTTC. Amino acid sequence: CASRAPDGYEQYF.

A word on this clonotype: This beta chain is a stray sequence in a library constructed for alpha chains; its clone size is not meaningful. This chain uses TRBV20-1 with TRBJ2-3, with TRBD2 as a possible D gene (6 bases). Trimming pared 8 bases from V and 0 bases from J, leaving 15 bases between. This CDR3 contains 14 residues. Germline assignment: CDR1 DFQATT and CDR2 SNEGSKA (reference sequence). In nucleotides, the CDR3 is TGCAGTTCAACTCTAGGGACTAGCACAGATACGCAGTATTTT. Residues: CSSTLGTSTDTQYF.

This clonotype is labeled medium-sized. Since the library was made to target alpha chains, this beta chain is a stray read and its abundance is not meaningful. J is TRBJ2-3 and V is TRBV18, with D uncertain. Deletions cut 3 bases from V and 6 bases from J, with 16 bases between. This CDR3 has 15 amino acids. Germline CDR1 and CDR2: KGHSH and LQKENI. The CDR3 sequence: CASSPGLGKEDTQYF. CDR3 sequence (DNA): TGTGCCAGCTCACCGGGTCTTGGGAAGGAGGATACGCAGTATTTT.

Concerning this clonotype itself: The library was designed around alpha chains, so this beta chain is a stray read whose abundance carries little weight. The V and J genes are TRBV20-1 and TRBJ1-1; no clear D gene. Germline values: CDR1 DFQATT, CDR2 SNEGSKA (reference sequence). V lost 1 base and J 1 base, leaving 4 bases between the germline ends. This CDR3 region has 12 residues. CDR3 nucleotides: TGCAGTGCTAGAGCCCAGAACACTGAAGCTTTCTTT. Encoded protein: CSARAQNTEAFF.

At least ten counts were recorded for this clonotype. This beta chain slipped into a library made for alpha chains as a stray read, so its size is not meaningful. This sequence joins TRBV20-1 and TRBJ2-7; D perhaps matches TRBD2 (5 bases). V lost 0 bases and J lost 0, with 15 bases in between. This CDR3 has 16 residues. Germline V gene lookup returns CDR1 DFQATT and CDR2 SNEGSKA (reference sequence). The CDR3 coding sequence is TGCAGTGCTAGAGAGGTGGTGAGGGCTATCTCCTACGAGCAGTACTTC. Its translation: CSAREVVRAISYEQYF.